This T cell receptor (beta chain) is drawn from a study of blood T cell repertoires in COVID-19. Whole-study context: In each case, the material was cDNA or gDNA derived from T cells, B-cell-depleted T cells, or PBMCs.

Method: immunoSEQ multiplex PCR; TCRdb's copy keeps in-frame clones and lacks some. The sample lists some 220,000 clones, less than 90% occurring once. This CDR3 spans 18 amino acids. V trimming: 4 bases; J trimming: 5 bases; junction bases outside the gene matches: 15. CDR1 SGDLS and CDR2 YYNGEE come from the germline V gene. The rearrangement links TRBV9 to TRBJ2-1; TRBD2 agrees at 10 bases. Sample: peripheral blood. The receptor's source is a woman in her sixties or seventies who had recovered from COVID-19. CDR3 bases: TGTGCCAGCAGCCCCCGACTAAGCGGGGGGGGTGCGAACAATGAGCAGTTCTTC. Residues: CASSPRLSGGGANNEQFF.